The 6 T cell receptor beta chains below were found in one sample sequenced in a study of cytomegalovirus exposure and HLA in healthy donors. The PCR made use of 60 Vbeta and 13 Jbeta primers. TCRdb keeps only in-frame clones here, not all; method: immunoSEQ multiplex PCR. This repertoire shows about 190,000 clones, around 75% found once; its top ten account for about 3.1%. Sequencing was performed on PBMCs. These receptors were collected from a woman in her 30s in good health and CMV-seropositive.

The sample holds one count of this clone. This chain uses TRBV10-1 with TRBJ2-6; 9 positions match TRBD1. This CDR3 has 21 amino acids. Looked up from germline, CDR1 is WNHNN and CDR2 is SYGVQD (reference sequence). J gave up 0 bases and V 4 bases, and 16 bases lay outside the gene matches. The CDR3 spells CASSGTRDRVSLISGANVLTF. The CDR3 coding sequence is TGCGCCAGCAGTGGTACCCGGGACAGGGTAAGCCTCATCTCTGGGGCCAACGTCCTGACTTTC.

The chain employs TRBV6-6 and TRBJ2-7; D perhaps matches TRBD2 (6 bases). CDR3 length: 13 amino acids. V was clipped by 6 bases and J by 9 bases, with 18 bases between them. Looked up from germline, CDR1 is MNHNY and CDR2 is SVGAGI (reference sequence). The chain's CDR3 is CASRSSAGGWQYF. The CDR3 nucleotides read TGTGCCAGCAGATCCTCAGCGGGTGGATGGCAGTACTTC.

The rearrangement links TRBV4-1 to TRBJ2-1, with D hard to call. The CDR3 length is 14 residues. Germline V lookup: CDR1 MGHRA, CDR2 YSYEKL. The V and J ends lost 1 base and 3 bases respectively, with 7 bases between them. The CDR3 sequence: CASSQARFYNEQFF. CDR3 nucleotide sequence: TGCGCCAGCAGCCAAGCTAGATTCTACAATGAGCAGTTCTTC.

This clone showed up just a few times. The gene calls are TRBV2 and TRBJ2-1, with TRBD2 matching over 10 bases. There are 14 residues in the CDR3. The germline gives CDR1 SNHLY, CDR2 FYNNEI. The V and J ends lost 4 bases and 12 bases, in that order; junction bases with no gene match: 9. The CDR3 loop is CASSAGLAGERQFF. In nucleotides, the CDR3 is TGTGCCAGCAGTGCTGGGCTAGCGGGAGAAAGGCAGTTCTTC.

The chain joins TRBV7-9 to TRBJ1-2, with a weak D call TRBD1 (5 bases). CDR1 is SEHNR and CDR2 is FQNEAQ in the germline V gene (reference sequence). CDR3 size: 13 residues. V gave up 5 bases and J gave up 8 bases, with 15 bases separating them. CDR3 coding DNA: TGTGCCAGCAGCCTTACAGGCTCTAAGGGCTACACCTTC. Protein sequence: CASSLTGSKGYTF.

Points on this clone: Additional DNA sequences in this sample encode the identical CDR3. The genes are TRBV19 and TRBJ2-2; a weak D match, TRBD2 (6 bases). Germline V gives CDR1 LNHDA, CDR2 SQIVND (reference sequence). V was pared by 3 bases and J by 5 bases, with 13 bases between. CDR3 length equals 15 residues. The CDR3 loop reads CASSILGGTTGELFF. DNA of the CDR3: TGTGCCAGTAGTATTTTGGGGGGTACGACCGGGGAGCTGTTTTTT.